This TCR beta chain was captured by sequencing in a study of blood T cell repertoires in COVID-19. Per the germline V gene, CDR1 is SEHNR and CDR2 is FQNEAQ (reference sequence). J gave up 5 bases and V 11 bases, and 9 bases lay outside the gene matches. This CDR3 has 13 amino acids. The protocol was immunoSEQ multiplex PCR, while the TCRdb copy is restricted to in-frame clones and leaves out a portion. The sample yields about 260,000 clones, about 88% seen once. The TCR originated in an older woman with COVID-19, enrolled during active disease. The chain has TRBV7-9 and TRBJ2-5; 9 bases are a match to TRBD1. The sample consisted of peripheral blood. The CDR3 loop reads CAGAGTGRETQYF. The CDR3 DNA is TGTGCCGGAGCCGGGACAGGGAGGGAGACCCAGTACTTC. The full variable domain, rest sourced from reference TRBV7-9 and TRBJ2-5, is DTGVSQNPRHKITKRGQNVTFRCDPISEHNRLYWYRQTLGQGPEFLTYFQNEAQLEKSRLLSDRFSAERPKGSFSTLEIQRTEQGDSAMYLCAGAGTGRETQYFGPGTRLLVL.